This passage covers 7 T cell receptor beta chains from one sample sequenced in a study of T cells in Graves' hyperthyroidism and ophthalmopathy. Researchers amplified the TCR beta CDR3 regions from RNA transcripts. HTBI primers were employed in a first-round RT-PCR of the TCR CDR3. TCRdb itself ran the multiplex PCR reads through MiXCR, one entry per CDR3 protein. The sample lists about 200,000 distinct CDR3 sequences, around 18% occurring once. Sequencing input: blood. Source of these receptors: a man aged 40-49 years with Graves' hyperthyroidism.

The table lists this clonotype with many counts. V usage is TRBV28 and J usage is TRBJ2-3; maybe TRBD2 (6 bases). The CDR3 sequence is 15 residues long. The V and J ends lost 5 bases and 2 bases respectively, with 14 bases between them. In germline, CDR1 is MDHEN, CDR2 SYDVKM. The CDR3 DNA reads as TGTGCCAGCAGTCCCCTAGCGATCAACACAGATACGCAGTATTTT. It codes for CASSPLAINTDTQYF.

This clonotype was observed many times. V and J are TRBV10-3 and TRBJ1-2; D might be TRBD1 (5 bases). Germline V gives CDR1 ENHRY, CDR2 SYGVKD. This CDR3 spans 16 amino acids. The germline V and J ends were trimmed by 0 bases and 12 bases, with 23 bases remaining between them. The CDR3: CAISESGSIRGATDTF. The DNA for the CDR3 is TGTGCCATCAGTGAGTCGGGGAGTATTAGGGGAGCCACGGACACCTTC.

DNA for the CDR3: TGCAGCGCCCTGACAGGGTCCTACGAGCAGTACTTC. Its protein product is CSALTGSYEQYF. The chain employs TRBV20-1 and TRBJ2-7, with 7 bases aligning to TRBD1. CDR1 DFQATT and CDR2 SNEGSKA come from the germline V gene (reference sequence). The CDR3 runs to 12 residues.

This clonotype was seen repeatedly, ten times or more. This rearrangement joins TRBV2 to TRBJ2-3; the D gene is possibly TRBD1 (5 bases). This CDR3 is 14 amino acids long. With 2 bases removed from V and 2 bases from J, the gap between germline ends came to 8 bases. Per germline, CDR1 SNHLY and CDR2 FYNNEI. CDR3 sequence: CASSEQGPTDTQYF. DNA of the CDR3: TGTGCCAGCAGTGAACAGGGTCCCACAGATACGCAGTATTTT.

V usage is TRBV27 and J usage is TRBJ1-6, with 8 bases identical to TRBD1. V lost 6 bases and J lost 9; bases outside the gene matches: 4. The CDR3 totals 13 residues. From germline, CDR1 is MNHEY and CDR2 SMNVEV (reference sequence). The CDR3 nucleotides read TGTGCCAGCAGACCGACAGGGGTTTCACCCCTCCACTTT. This gives the protein CASRPTGVSPLHF.

This clonotype was seen many times. The rearrangement joins TRBV28 to TRBJ1-5; a weak D match, TRBD1 (6 bases). Germline assignment: CDR1 MDHEN and CDR2 SYDVKM. The CDR3 extends over 15 amino acids. Trimming pared 10 bases from V and 2 bases from J, leaving 18 bases between. The chain's CDR3 is CATAIGGGGNQPQHF. In DNA, the CDR3 is TGTGCCACCGCAATAGGGGGGGGCGGCAATCAGCCCCAGCATTTT.

This clonotype was seen only a few times. The chain employs TRBV9 and TRBJ1-6; D unclear. Per germline, CDR1 SGDLS and CDR2 YYNGEE. CDR3 length: 16 amino acids. With 4 bases removed from V and 0 bases from J, the gap between germline ends came to 11 bases. The CDR3 region has the DNA TGTGCCAGCAGCTCCCGGGGAAGCTCCTATAATTCACCCCTCCACTTT. Translated, it gives CASSSRGSSYNSPLHF. Full variable domain (rest looked up from reference TRBV9 and TRBJ1-6): DSGVTQTPKHLITATGQRVTLRCSPRSGDLSVYWYQQSLDQGLQFLIQYYNGEERAKGNILERFSAQQFPDLHSELNLSSLELGDSALYFCASSSRGSSYNSPLHFGNGTRLTVT.